The 24 T cell receptor beta chains given below trace back to one sample, sequenced in a study of blood T cell repertoires in COVID-19. Assay: immunoSEQ multiplex PCR; the TCRdb copy retains only in-frame clones and omits some. The data hold 200,000 to 250,000 clones, with roughly 81% observed a single time. The specimen was peripheral blood. Receptors originate from a man between 40 and 49 years old with acute or convalescent COVID-19.

V is TRBV29-1 and J is TRBJ1-2, with D possibly being TRBD1 (5 bases). The V end was cut by 3 bases, the J end by 5 bases, with 13 bases between. Germline loops: CDR1 SQVTM, CDR2 ANQGSEA. The CDR3 runs 13 residues. DNA of the CDR3: TGCAGCGTTGACTCGGGGGAGACGTATGGCTACACCTTC. It yields the protein CSVDSGETYGYTF. Complete variable domain (other parts from reference TRBV29-1 and TRBJ1-2): SAVISQKPSRDICQRGTSLTIQCQVDSQVTMMFWYRQQPGQSLTLIATANQGSEATYESGFVIDKFPISRPNLTFSTLTVSNMSPEDSSIYLCSVDSGETYGYTFGSGTRLTVV.

This chain's CDR3 is CASSFSPIGGNTIYF. The CDR3 nucleotides are TGTGCCAGCAGCTTTTCTCCCATCGGTGGAAACACCATATATTTT. V is TRBV13 and J is TRBJ1-3; D unclear. The V gene lost 3 bases and the J gene lost 3 bases, with 12 bases spanning the gap. This CDR3 has 15 residues. Germline lookup yields CDR1 PRHDT and CDR2 FYEKMQ (reference sequence).

The genes are TRBV24-1 and TRBJ2-2, with 9 bases aligning to TRBD1. The junction had 4 bases not matched to a gene; V was cut back by 6 bases and J by 3 bases. This CDR3 is built from 15 residues. Germline CDR1 KGHDR, CDR2 SFDVKD. In DNA form, the CDR3 reads TGTGCCACCAGTAGCCGGGACAGGGACACCGGGGAGCTGTTTTTT. This codes for CATSSRDRDTGELFF.

CDR3 bases: TGTGCCAGTAGTGGGGGTAGGGGGGGATACGAGCAGTACTTC. It encodes CASSGGRGGYEQYF. This sequence joins TRBV19 and TRBJ2-7; a weak D match, TRBD2 (7 bases). Germline CDR1 and CDR2: LNHDA and SQIVND (reference sequence). This CDR3 has 14 amino acids. With 5 bases removed from V and 4 bases from J, the gap between germline ends came to 15 bases.

This clone appeared a few times. The chain combines TRBV7-2 with TRBJ1-1, with a tentative D call TRBD1 (6 bases). The CDR3 totals 14 residues. The V gene's germline CDR1 is SGHTA and CDR2 FQGNSA. With 8 bases removed from V and 2 bases from J, the gap between germline ends came to 15 bases. CDR3 protein: CASAPQGSNTEAFF. Here the CDR3 DNA reads TGTGCCAGCGCCCCTCAGGGGAGTAACACTGAAGCTTTCTTT.

This chain joins TRBV3-1 (or the pseudogene TRBV3-2) and TRBJ2-7, with TRBD2 matching 7 bases. This CDR3 comprises 16 residues. Germline V gives CDR1 LGHDT, CDR2 YNNKEL (reference sequence). V lost 4 bases to trimming and J lost 3 bases; unmatched junction nucleotides: 12. The CDR3 nucleotides are TGTGCCAGCAGCCGGGGGGGTGCCGGCGGAGGCTACGAGCAGTACTTC. It codes for CASSRGGAGGGYEQYF.

This chain joins TRBV24-1 and TRBJ2-3, with D hard to call. Trimming cost V 5 bases and J 8 bases, with 10 bases left between them. Germline V CDR1 and CDR2: KGHDR, SFDVKD. This CDR3 has 12 amino acids. CDR3 region: CATSGGSSTQYF. CDR3 DNA: TGTGCCACCAGTGGAGGCAGTTCTACGCAGTATTTT.

CDR3 nucleotide sequence: TGTGCCAGCAGTTGGCCGGGGACTTACAATGAGCAGTTCTTC. Protein product: CASSWPGTYNEQFF. The V and J genes are TRBV6-5 and TRBJ2-1; weak D call: TRBD2 (6 bases). The V gene lost 4 bases and the J gene lost 4 bases, with 11 bases spanning the gap. The CDR3 sequence is 14 residues long. The germline gives CDR1 MNHEY, CDR2 SVGAGI.

The gene calls are TRBV7-2 and TRBJ1-2; 7 bases agree with TRBD1. Trimming removed 3 bases from V and 2 bases from J; junction bases left unmatched: 6. This CDR3 has 15 residues. CDR1 and CDR2 from the germline V gene are SGHTA and FQGNSA. DNA for the CDR3: TGTGCCAGCAGCTTCTCACCGGGACAGAACTATGGCTACACCTTC. This codes for CASSFSPGQNYGYTF.

There are a few counts of this clone. The chain recombines TRBV7-2 with TRBJ1-1, with unresolved D. The CDR3 covers 13 residues. Germline V gene data show CDR1 as SGHTA and CDR2 as FQGNSA. Trimming stripped 5 bases from V and 1 base from J, with 8 bases between. DNA for the CDR3: TGTGCCAGCAGCGGGCAACAGAACACTGAAGCTTTCTTT. Translated: CASSGQQNTEAFF.

J is TRBJ2-3 and V is TRBV2; 12 bases match TRBD2. The V gene end was trimmed by 5 bases and the J gene end by 0 bases; junction bases not matched to a gene: 0. The CDR3 consists of 15 residues. The germline V gene has CDR1 SNHLY and CDR2 FYNNEI. DNA for the CDR3: TGTGCCAGCAGTCTAGCGGGGGGGAGCACAGATACGCAGTATTTT. The encoded protein is CASSLAGGSTDTQYF.

The CDR3 nucleotides read TGTGCCTGGAGTCCAGAGGGGGGGCCGGGGTCACCCCTCCACTTT. Translating it yields CAWSPEGGPGSPLHF. The V and J genes are TRBV30 and TRBJ1-6; perhaps TRBD1 as D (6 bases). Germline assignment: CDR1 GTSNPN and CDR2 SVGIG (reference sequence). V was trimmed by 2 bases and J by 10 bases, leaving 18 bases between them. The CDR3 length is 15 residues. The entire variable domain, with the rest obtained from reference TRBV30 and TRBJ1-6, is as follows: SQTIHQWPATLVQPVGSPLSLECTVEGTSNPNLYWYRQAAGRGLQLLFYSVGIGQISSEVPQNLSASRPQDRQFILSSKKLLLSDSGFYLCAWSPEGGPGSPLHFGNGTRLTVT.

A remark on this clone: The same CDR3 also results from other DNA sequences found in this sample. This chain connects TRBV18 to TRBJ2-7, with D possibly being TRBD1 (5 bases). There are 13 residues in the CDR3. V dropped 3 bases and J dropped 1 base, with 7 bases sitting between them. From germline, CDR1 is KGHSH and CDR2 LQKENI. The CDR3, as DNA: TGTGCCAGCTCACCTACAGGATCCTACGAGCAGTACTTC. It translates to CASSPTGSYEQYF.

The chain has TRBV15 and TRBJ2-5; a weak D match, TRBD1 (6 bases). The CDR3 extends over 16 amino acids. CDR1 is LNHNV and CDR2 is YYDKDF in the germline V gene (reference sequence). V was shortened by 0 bases and J by 1 base, with 12 bases between the two germline ends. The CDR3 DNA is TGTGCCACCAGCAGAGATCTGGGACATACCCAAGAGACCCAGTACTTC. This gives the protein CATSRDLGHTQETQYF. The full variable domain, rest sourced from reference TRBV15 and TRBJ2-5, is DAMVIQNPRYQVTQFGKPVTLSCSQTLNHNVMYWYQQKSSQAPKLLFHYYDKDFNNEADTPDNFQSRRPNTSFCFLDIRSPGLGDTAMYLCATSRDLGHTQETQYFGPGTRLLVL.

V gene TRBV5-1 combines with J gene TRBJ2-7; possible D gene TRBD1, 5 bases. With 4 bases removed from V and 2 bases from J, the gap between germline ends came to 13 bases. Germline assignment: CDR1 SGHRS and CDR2 YFSETQ. The CDR3 sequence is 14 residues long. Here the CDR3 DNA reads TGCGCCAGCAGCGAGGAACAGGTCCCCTACGAGCAGTACTTC. This encodes CASSEEQVPYEQYF.

The CDR3 DNA is TGCGCCAGCAGCTTTGGACAGCCCGCAACTAATGAAAAACTGTTTTTT. This codes for CASSFGQPATNEKLFF. The chain has TRBV5-1 and TRBJ1-4; a possible D gene is TRBD1 (6 bases). The CDR3 has 16 residues. V was pared by 2 bases and J by 0 bases, with 11 bases between. Germline V gene data show CDR1 as SGHRS and CDR2 as YFSETQ.

This clone has only one observation. V is TRBV19 and J is TRBJ2-3, with TRBD2 matching 10 bases. Germline values: CDR1 LNHDA, CDR2 SQIVND (reference sequence). Unmatched junction bases numbered 5, after V lost 8 bases and J lost 0 bases. This CDR3 has 15 amino acids. CDR3 coding DNA: TGTGCCAGTTCTAGCGGGGGCCTTAGCACAGATACGCAGTATTTT. Amino acid sequence: CASSSGGLSTDTQYF.

This rearrangement joins TRBV5-4 to TRBJ2-7, with 10 bases matching TRBD2. CDR1 and CDR2 from the germline V gene are SGHNT and YYREEE (reference sequence). There are 15 residues in the CDR3. After removal of 0 bases from V and 2 bases from J, the junction contained 2 bases not matched to a gene. The CDR3 nucleotides read TGTGCCAGCAGCTTGGGGACTAGCGGAGCCTACGAGCAGTACTTC. Translation: CASSLGTSGAYEQYF.

This chain connects TRBV7-9 to TRBJ2-2; the match to TRBD1 covers 8 bases. The CDR3 spans 16 residues. The germline V gene has CDR1 SEHNR and CDR2 FQNEAQ (reference sequence). The V gene end was trimmed by 1 base and the J gene end by 9 bases; junction bases not matched to a gene: 10. The CDR3 reads CASSLELGTGVRELFF. The CDR3 bases are TGTGCCAGCAGCTTAGAGCTCGGGACAGGTGTTCGGGAGCTGTTTTTT.

A note on this clone: This sample also contains other DNA sequences that code for the same CDR3. J is TRBJ1-1 and V is TRBV12-3 or TRBV12-4; D is undetermined. The V end was cut by 3 bases, the J end by 5 bases, with 10 bases between. This CDR3 is 13 amino acids long. CDR3 amino acids: CASSLAGGTEAFF. CDR3 nucleotides: TGTGCCAGCAGTTTGGCAGGAGGGACTGAAGCTTTCTTT.

The chain combines TRBV7-3 with TRBJ2-3; the D gene is possibly TRBD1 (6 bases). The ends were cut back, 4 bases at V and 0 bases at J, with 8 bases in the middle. This CDR3 has 14 amino acids. From germline, CDR1 is SGHTA and CDR2 FQGTGA. CDR3 in DNA: TGTGCCAGCAGCTACGGACAGAGCACAGATACGCAGTATTTT. Protein sequence: CASSYGQSTDTQYF. Full variable domain (outside the CDR3, taken from reference TRBV7-3 and TRBJ2-3): GAGVSQTPSNKVTEKGKYVELRCDPISGHTALYWYRQSLGQGPEFLIYFQGTGAADDSGLPNDRFFAVRPEGSVSTLKIQRTERGDSAVYLCASSYGQSTDTQYFGPGTRLTVL.

The count of this clone is one. This sequence joins TRBV2 and TRBJ2-5; TRBD1 aligns across 7 bases. Germline CDR1 SNHLY, CDR2 FYNNEI. The CDR3 covers 15 residues. The ends lost 6 bases at V and 5 bases at J; junction bases unmatched: 12. The CDR3 is CASRDNRGSGETQYF. The CDR3 coding sequence is TGTGCCAGCAGAGATAACAGGGGATCTGGGGAGACCCAGTACTTC.

The rearrangement joins TRBV3-1 (or the pseudogene TRBV3-2) to TRBJ1-2; 7 bases align to TRBD1. CDR1 and CDR2 from the germline V gene are LGHDT and YNNKEL (reference sequence). With 8 bases clipped from V and 6 bases from J, the junction kept 6 bases outside the gene matches. The CDR3 extends over 12 amino acids. CDR3 nucleotide sequence: TGTGCCAGCCTAGGGGGCCGAGATGGCTACACCTTC. This sequence encodes CASLGGRDGYTF.

V usage is TRBV5-1 and J usage is TRBJ2-3, with 8 bases lining up with TRBD2. Losses at the gene ends were 3 bases for V and 6 bases for J; bases not matched to a gene: 9. This CDR3 comprises 15 residues. Germline CDR1 and CDR2: SGHRS and YFSETQ. CDR3 sequence reads: CASSSGTRSVDTQYF. As DNA, the CDR3 is TGCGCCAGCAGCTCAGGGACTAGATCTGTTGATACGCAGTATTTT. Drawing the rest from reference TRBV5-1 and TRBJ2-3, the complete variable domain is KAGVTQTPRYLIKTRGQQVTLSCSPISGHRSVSWYQQTPGQGLQFLFEYFSETQRNKGNFPGRFSGRQFSNSRSEMNVSTLELGDSALYLCASSSGTRSVDTQYFGPGTRLTVL.